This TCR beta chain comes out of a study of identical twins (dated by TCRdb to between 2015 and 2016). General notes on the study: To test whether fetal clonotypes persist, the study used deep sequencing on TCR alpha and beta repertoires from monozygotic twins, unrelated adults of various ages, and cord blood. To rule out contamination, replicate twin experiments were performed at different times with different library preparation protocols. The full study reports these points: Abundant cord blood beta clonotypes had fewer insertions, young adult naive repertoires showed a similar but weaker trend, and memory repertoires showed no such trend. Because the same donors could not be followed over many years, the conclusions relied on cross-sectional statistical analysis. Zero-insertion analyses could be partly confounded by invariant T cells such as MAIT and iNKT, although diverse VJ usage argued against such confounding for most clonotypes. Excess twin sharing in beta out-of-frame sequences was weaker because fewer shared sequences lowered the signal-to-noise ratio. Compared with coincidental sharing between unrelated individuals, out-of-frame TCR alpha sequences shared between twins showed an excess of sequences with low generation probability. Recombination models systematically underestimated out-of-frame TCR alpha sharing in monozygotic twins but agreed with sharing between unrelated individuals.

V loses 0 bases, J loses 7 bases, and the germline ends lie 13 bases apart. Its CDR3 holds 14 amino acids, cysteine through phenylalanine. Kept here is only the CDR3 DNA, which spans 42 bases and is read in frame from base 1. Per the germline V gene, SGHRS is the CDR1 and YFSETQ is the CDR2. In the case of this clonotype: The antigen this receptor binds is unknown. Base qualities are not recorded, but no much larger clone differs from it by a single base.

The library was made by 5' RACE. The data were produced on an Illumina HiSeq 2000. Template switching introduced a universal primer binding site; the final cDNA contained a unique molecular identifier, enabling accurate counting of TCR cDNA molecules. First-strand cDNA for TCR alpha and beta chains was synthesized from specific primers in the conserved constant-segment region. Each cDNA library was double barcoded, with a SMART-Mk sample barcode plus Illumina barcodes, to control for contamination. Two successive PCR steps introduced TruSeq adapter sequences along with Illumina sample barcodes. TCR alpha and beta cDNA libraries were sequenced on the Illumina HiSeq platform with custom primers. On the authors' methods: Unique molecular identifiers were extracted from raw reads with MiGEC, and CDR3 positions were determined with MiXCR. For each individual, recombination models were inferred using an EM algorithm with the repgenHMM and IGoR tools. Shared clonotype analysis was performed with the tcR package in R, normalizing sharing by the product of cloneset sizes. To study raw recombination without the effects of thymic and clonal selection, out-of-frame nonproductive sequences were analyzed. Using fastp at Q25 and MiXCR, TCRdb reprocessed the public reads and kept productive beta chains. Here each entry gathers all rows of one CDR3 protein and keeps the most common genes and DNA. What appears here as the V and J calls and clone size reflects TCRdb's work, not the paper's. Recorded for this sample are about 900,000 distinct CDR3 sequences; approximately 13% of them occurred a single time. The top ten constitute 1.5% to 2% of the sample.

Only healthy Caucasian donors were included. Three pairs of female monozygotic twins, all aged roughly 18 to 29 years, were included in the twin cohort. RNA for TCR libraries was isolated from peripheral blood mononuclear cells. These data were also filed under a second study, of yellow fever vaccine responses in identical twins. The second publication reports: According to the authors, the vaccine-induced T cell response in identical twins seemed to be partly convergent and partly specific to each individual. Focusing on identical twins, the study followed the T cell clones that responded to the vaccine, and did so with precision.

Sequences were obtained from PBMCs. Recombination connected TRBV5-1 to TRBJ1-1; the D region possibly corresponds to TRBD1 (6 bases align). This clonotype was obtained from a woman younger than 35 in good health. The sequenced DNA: TGCGCCAGCAGCTTGGAGGTGGTACAGGGTGAAGCTTTCTTT. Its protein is CASSLEVVQGEAFF.